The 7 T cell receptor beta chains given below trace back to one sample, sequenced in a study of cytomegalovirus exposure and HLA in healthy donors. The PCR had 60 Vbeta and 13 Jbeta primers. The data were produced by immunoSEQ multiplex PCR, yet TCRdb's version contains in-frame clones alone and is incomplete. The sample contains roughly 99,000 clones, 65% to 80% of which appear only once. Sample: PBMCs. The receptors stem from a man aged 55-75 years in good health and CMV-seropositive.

CDR3 sequence: CASSPRDIGEKLFF. DNA for the CDR3: TGTGCCAGCTCACCAAGGGACATCGGAGAAAAACTGTTTTTT. This rearrangement joins TRBV18 to TRBJ1-4; possible D gene TRBD1, 6 bases. Looked up from germline, CDR1 is KGHSH and CDR2 is LQKENI. V dropped 2 bases and J dropped 8 bases, with 12 bases sitting between them. The CDR3 has 14 residues.

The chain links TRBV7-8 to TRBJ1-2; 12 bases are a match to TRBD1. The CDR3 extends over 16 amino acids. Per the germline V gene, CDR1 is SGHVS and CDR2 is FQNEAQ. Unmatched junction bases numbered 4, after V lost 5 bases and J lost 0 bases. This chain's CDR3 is CASSPGQGAANYGYTF. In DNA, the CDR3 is TGTGCCAGCAGCCCGGGACAGGGGGCCGCTAACTATGGCTACACCTTC.

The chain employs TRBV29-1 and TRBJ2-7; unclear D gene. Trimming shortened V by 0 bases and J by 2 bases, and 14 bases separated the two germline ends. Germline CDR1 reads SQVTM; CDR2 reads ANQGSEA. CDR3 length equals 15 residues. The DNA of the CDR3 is TGCAGCGTTGAAGATCTTAGTGGGCTCGCCTACGAGCAGTACTTC. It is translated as CSVEDLSGLAYEQYF.

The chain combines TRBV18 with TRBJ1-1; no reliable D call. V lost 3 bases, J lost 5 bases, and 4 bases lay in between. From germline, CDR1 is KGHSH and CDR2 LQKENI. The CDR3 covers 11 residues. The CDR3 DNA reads TGTGCCAGCTCACCTTCGACTGAAGCTTTCTTT. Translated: CASSPSTEAFF.

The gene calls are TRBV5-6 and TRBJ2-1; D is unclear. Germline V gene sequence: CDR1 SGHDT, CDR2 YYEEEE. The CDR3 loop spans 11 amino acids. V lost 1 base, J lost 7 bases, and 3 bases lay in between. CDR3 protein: CASSLINEQFF. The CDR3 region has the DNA TGTGCCAGCAGCTTGATAAATGAGCAGTTCTTC.

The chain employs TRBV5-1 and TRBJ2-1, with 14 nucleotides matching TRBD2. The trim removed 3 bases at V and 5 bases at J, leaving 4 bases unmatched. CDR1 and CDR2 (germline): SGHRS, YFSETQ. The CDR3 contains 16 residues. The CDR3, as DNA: TGCGCCAGCAGCTCCGGACTAGCGGGGGGACACAATGAGCAGTTCTTC. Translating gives CASSSGLAGGHNEQFF.

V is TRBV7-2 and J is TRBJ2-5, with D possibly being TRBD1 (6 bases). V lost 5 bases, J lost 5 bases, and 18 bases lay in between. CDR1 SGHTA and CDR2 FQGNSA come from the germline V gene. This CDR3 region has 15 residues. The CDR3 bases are TGTGCCAGCAGCGTGACCGGGACACTGGGGGAGACCCAGTACTTC. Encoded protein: CASSVTGTLGETQYF.